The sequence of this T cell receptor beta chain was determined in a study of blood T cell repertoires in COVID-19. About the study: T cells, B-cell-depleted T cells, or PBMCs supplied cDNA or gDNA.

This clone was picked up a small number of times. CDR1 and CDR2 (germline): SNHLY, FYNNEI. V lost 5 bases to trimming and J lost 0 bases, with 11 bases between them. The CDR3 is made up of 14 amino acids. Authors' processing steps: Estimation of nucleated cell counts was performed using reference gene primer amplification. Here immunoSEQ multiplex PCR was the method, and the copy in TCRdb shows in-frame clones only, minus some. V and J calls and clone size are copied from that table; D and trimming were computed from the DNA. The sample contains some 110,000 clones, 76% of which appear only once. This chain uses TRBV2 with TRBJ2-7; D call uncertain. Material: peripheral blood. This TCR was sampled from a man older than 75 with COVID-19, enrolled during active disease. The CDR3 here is CASSWSESSYEQYF. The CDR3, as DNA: TGTGCCAGCAGTTGGTCCGAGAGCTCCTACGAGCAGTACTTC.